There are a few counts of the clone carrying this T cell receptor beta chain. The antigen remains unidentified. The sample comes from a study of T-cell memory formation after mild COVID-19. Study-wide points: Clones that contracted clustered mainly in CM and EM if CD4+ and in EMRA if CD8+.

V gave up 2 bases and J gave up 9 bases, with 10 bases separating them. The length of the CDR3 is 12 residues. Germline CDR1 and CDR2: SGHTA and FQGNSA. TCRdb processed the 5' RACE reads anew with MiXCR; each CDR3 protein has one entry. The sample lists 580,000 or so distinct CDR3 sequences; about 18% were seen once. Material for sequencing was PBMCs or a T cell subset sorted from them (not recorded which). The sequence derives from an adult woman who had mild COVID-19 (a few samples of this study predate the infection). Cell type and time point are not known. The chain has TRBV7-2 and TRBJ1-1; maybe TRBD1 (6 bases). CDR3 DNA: TGTGCCAGCAGCTTAACAGGGCTTCAAGCTTTCTTT. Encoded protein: CASSLTGLQAFF.